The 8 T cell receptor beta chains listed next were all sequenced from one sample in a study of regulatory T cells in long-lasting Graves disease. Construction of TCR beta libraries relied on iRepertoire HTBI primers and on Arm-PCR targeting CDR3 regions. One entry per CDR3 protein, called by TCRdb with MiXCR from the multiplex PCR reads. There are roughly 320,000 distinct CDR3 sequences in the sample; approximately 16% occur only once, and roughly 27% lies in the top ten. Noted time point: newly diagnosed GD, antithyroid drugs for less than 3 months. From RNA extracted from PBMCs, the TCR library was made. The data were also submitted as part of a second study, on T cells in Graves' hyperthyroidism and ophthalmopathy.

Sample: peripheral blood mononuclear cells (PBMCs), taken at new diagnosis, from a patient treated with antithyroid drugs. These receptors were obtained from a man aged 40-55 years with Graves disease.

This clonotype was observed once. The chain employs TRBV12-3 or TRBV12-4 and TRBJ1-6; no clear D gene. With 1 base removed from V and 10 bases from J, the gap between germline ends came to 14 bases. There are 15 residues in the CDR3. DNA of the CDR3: TGTGCCAGCAGTTTAGGGGATAAGGCGGGATCACCCCTCCACTTT. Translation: CASSLGDKAGSPLHF.

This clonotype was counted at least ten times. CDR3 in amino acids: CASSYVRDEKLFF. CDR3 DNA sequence: TGTGCCAGCAGCTACGTCCGGGATGAAAAACTGTTTTTT. J is TRBJ1-4 and V is TRBV6-1; the D is unclear. Germline lookup yields CDR1 MNHNS and CDR2 SASEGT. V lost 6 bases and J lost 6, with 11 bases in between. The CDR3 extends over 13 amino acids.

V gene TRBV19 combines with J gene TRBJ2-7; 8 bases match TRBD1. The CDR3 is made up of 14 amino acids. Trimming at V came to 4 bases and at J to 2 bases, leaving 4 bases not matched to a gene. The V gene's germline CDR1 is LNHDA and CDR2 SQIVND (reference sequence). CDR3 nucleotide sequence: TGTGCCAGTAGTACCACAGGGGGAGCCTACGAGCAGTACTTC. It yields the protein CASSTTGGAYEQYF. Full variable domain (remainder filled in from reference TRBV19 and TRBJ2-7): DGGITQSPKYLFRKEGQNVTLSCEQNLNHDAMYWYRQDPGQGLRLIYYSQIVNDFQKGDIAEGYSVSREKKESFPLTVTSAQKNPTAFYLCASSTTGGAYEQYFGPGTRLTVT.

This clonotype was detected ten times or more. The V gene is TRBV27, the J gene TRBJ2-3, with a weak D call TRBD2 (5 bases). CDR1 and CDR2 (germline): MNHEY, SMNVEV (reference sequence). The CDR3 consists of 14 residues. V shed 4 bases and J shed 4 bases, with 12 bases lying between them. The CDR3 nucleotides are TGTGCCAGCAGTTCTAAAACGGGGTCAGATACGCAGTATTTT. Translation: CASSSKTGSDTQYF.

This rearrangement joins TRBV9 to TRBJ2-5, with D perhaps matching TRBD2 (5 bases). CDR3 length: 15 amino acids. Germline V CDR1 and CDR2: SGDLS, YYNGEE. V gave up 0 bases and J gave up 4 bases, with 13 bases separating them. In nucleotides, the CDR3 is TGTGCCAGCAGCGTAGGGTCCGGGGAACTAGAGACCCAGTACTTC. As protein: CASSVGSGELETQYF.

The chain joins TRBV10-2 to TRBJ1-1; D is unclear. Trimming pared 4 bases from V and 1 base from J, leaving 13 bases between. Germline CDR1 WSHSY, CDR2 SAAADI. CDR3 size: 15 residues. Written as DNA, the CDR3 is TGCGCCAGCAGTGTACCGACGATGAGGAACACTGAAGCTTTCTTT. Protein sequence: CASSVPTMRNTEAFF.

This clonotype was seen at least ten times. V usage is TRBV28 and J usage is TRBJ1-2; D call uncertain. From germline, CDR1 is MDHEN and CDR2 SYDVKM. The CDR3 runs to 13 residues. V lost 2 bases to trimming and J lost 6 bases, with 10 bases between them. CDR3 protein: CASSLPRLDGYTF. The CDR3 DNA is TGTGCCAGCAGTTTACCAAGGTTGGATGGCTACACCTTC.

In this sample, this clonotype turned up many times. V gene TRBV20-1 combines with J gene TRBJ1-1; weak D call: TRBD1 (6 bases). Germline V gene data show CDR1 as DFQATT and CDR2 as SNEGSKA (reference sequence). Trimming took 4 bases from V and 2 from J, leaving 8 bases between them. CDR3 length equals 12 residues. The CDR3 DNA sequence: TGCAGTGCTAAACAGGGAAACACTGAAGCTTTCTTT. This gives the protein CSAKQGNTEAFF.